This TCR beta chain is from a study of cytotoxic CD8 clonotypes in ibrutinib-treated CLL. Overall study context: Partial response was seen in approximately 24 patients and complete response in 2; after median roughly 66 months, around 14 stayed remitted, about 12 progressed. Study-level points and caveats: Clonality at baseline surpassed age-matched healthy donors and tracked circulating CD8+ T-cell counts.

Germline V gene lookup returns CDR1 SGHDN and CDR2 FVKESK. CDR3 size: 11 residues. V lost 5 bases to trimming and J lost 5 bases, with 6 bases between them. The authors obtained roughly 2.2 micrograms of genomic DNA from cryopreserved PBMCs for TCR beta libraries. Concerning this clone: What it binds is not known.

TCRdb's copy holds only in-frame clones and misses some; the assay was immunoSEQ multiplex PCR. In the table there are about 140,000 clones, approximately 80% of which are singletons. The receptor was isolated from a human donor with chronic lymphocytic leukemia. The sample consisted of PBMCs, taken after 36 months of ibrutinib treatment. The chain is built from TRBV14 and TRBJ2-5; no clear D. CDR3 protein: CASSLGETQYF. Written as DNA, the CDR3 is TGTGCCAGCAGCTTGGGGGAGACCCAGTACTTC.